These 20 T cell receptor beta chains share one sample of origin, sequenced in a study of cytomegalovirus exposure and HLA in healthy donors. Amplification used 60 Vbeta primers and 13 Jbeta primers. Produced via immunoSEQ multiplex PCR; TCRdb's table is partial and in-frame only. Of under 150,000 clones in the sample, roughly four fifths are singletons; the top ten hold roughly 1.4%. The sample consisted of PBMCs. The receptors shown here come from a man younger than 40 in good health and CMV-seropositive.

This sequence joins TRBV5-4 and TRBJ2-1; 8 bases fit TRBD2. The ends lost 0 bases at V and 6 bases at J; junction bases unmatched: 5. The germline gives CDR1 SGHNT, CDR2 YYREEE (reference sequence). The CDR3 is 15 residues long. DNA for the CDR3: TGTGCCAGCAGCTTGGGTAGCGGGATAATCAATGAGCAGTTCTTC. Protein product: CASSLGSGIINEQFF.

The rearrangement links TRBV19 to TRBJ2-2; no reliable D call. V gave up 0 bases and J gave up 3 bases, with 14 bases separating them. The CDR3 is 17 residues long. Germline loops: CDR1 LNHDA, CDR2 SQIVND (reference sequence). The CDR3 sequence is CASSIEIKRHYTGELFF. CDR3 DNA: TGTGCCAGTAGTATAGAAATAAAACGACATTACACCGGGGAGCTGTTTTTT.

The chain is built from TRBV11-2 and TRBJ2-7; D unresolved. V was clipped by 5 bases and J by 0 bases, with 2 bases between them. The CDR3 covers 11 residues. CDR1 and CDR2 from the germline V gene are SGHAT and FQNNGV. The chain's CDR3 is CASSRSYEQYF. In nucleotides, the CDR3 is TGTGCCAGCAGCCGCTCCTACGAGCAGTACTTC.

This clone has just one count. This chain uses TRBV9 with TRBJ2-1; 8 positions match TRBD2. Unmatched junction bases numbered 9, after V lost 3 bases and J lost 10 bases. CDR1 and CDR2 (germline): SGDLS, YYNGEE. This CDR3 region has 14 residues. The CDR3 nucleotides are TGTGCCAGCAGCGGGCAAGTAGCGGGAAAAGAGCAGTTCTTC. Translating it yields CASSGQVAGKEQFF.

The V call is TRBV18, the J call TRBJ2-5; a possible D gene is TRBD2 (5 bases). V shed 3 bases and J shed 1 base, with 9 bases lying between them. The length of the CDR3 is 14 residues. CDR1 and CDR2 from the germline V gene are KGHSH and LQKENI. The CDR3 bases are TGTGCCAGCTCACCGAGGGCAGTCCAAGAGACCCAGTACTTC. Translated, it gives CASSPRAVQETQYF.

This clone was counted between two and nine times. This chain joins TRBV7-9 and TRBJ2-6, with D unclear. The V and J ends lost 3 bases and 3 bases respectively, with 3 bases between them. Germline loops: CDR1 SEHNR, CDR2 FQNEAQ (reference sequence). This CDR3 contains 13 residues. The CDR3 here is CASSFGGANVLTF. The CDR3 DNA is TGTGCCAGCAGCTTCGGTGGGGCCAACGTCCTGACTTTC. The whole variable domain, filled in from reference TRBV7-9 and TRBJ2-6, reads DTGVSQNPRHKITKRGQNVTFRCDPISEHNRLYWYRQTLGQGPEFLTYFQNEAQLEKSRLLSDRFSAERPKGSFSTLEIQRTEQGDSAMYLCASSFGGANVLTFGAGSRLTVL.

DNA for the CDR3: TGTGCCAGCAGGTACGAACGGGACAGAAGGTGGCCCCAGCATTTT. Its translation: CASRYERDRRWPQHF. The chain has TRBV28 and TRBJ1-5, with TRBD1 identical over 7 bases. V was pared by 6 bases and J by 9 bases, with 14 bases of the junction left unmatched. The CDR3 is 15 amino acids. Germline V gives CDR1 MDHEN, CDR2 SYDVKM. Based on the CDR3 plus reference TRBV28 and TRBJ1-5, the full variable domain is DVKVTQSSRYLVKRTGEKVFLECVQDMDHENMFWYRQDPGLGLRLIYFSYDVKMKEKGDIPEGYSVSREKKERFSLILESASTNQTSMYLCASRYERDRRWPQHFGDGTRLSIL.

This clone was detected only a few times. This chain connects TRBV7-2 to TRBJ2-3; 7 bases match TRBD2. In germline, CDR1 is SGHTA, CDR2 FQGNSA. The CDR3 has 15 amino acids. Trimming at V came to 0 bases and at J to 0 bases, leaving 0 bases not matched to a gene. DNA of the CDR3: TGTGCCAGCAGCTTAGCCGGGAGGAGCACAGATACGCAGTATTTT. Translating gives CASSLAGRSTDTQYF.

The chain joins TRBV28 to TRBJ2-2; 7 bases match TRBD1. The V and J ends lost 5 bases and 6 bases, in that order; junction bases with no gene match: 12. The CDR3 extends over 16 amino acids. Germline V gives CDR1 MDHEN, CDR2 SYDVKM. The CDR3 nucleotides are TGTGCCAGCAGTCCTCAGGGGGTCCCCCCCTCCGGGGAGCTGTTTTTT. Residues: CASSPQGVPPSGELFF.

The genes are TRBV5-6 and TRBJ2-3, with 9 bases fitting TRBD2. This CDR3 comprises 15 residues. The J segment lost 5 bases and the V segment lost 5 bases, leaving 9 bases of the junction unmatched. In germline, CDR1 is SGHDT, CDR2 YYEEEE. CDR3 loop: CASRNGREGRDTQYF. CDR3 DNA: TGTGCCAGCAGAAATGGGCGGGAGGGCCGAGATACGCAGTATTTT.

The chain is built from TRBV28 and TRBJ2-1; D uncertain. V was trimmed by 5 bases and J by 14 bases, leaving 16 bases between them. Germline CDR1 and CDR2: MDHEN and SYDVKM. The CDR3 consists of 12 residues. The CDR3 sequence: CASSPQTSWEFF. The CDR3 nucleotides read TGTGCCAGCAGTCCACAGACCTCTTGGGAGTTCTTC.

J is TRBJ2-1 and V is TRBV5-1; the match to TRBD2 covers 7 bases. The germline V gene has CDR1 SGHRS and CDR2 YFSETQ. The CDR3 runs to 15 residues. Losses at the gene ends were 4 bases for V and 6 bases for J; bases not matched to a gene: 10. The CDR3 DNA reads TGCGCCAGCAGCAGGGTCCCTAGCGGAAGCAATGAGCAGTTCTTC. Translating it yields CASSRVPSGSNEQFF.

Concerning this clone: Different DNA sequences within this sample yield the same CDR3. The chain has TRBV7-9 and TRBJ2-7; the D is unclear. The ends were cut back, 5 bases at V and 1 base at J, with 9 bases in the middle. Germline V gene lookup returns CDR1 SEHNR and CDR2 FQNEAQ (reference sequence). The CDR3 length is 13 residues. The CDR3 region has the DNA TGTGCCAGCAGCCCGGGTTATTCCTACGAGCAGTACTTC. It is translated as CASSPGYSYEQYF.

As regards this clone: Other DNA sequences in this specimen translate into the identical CDR3. The J gene is TRBJ2-3, the V gene TRBV6-5, with TRBD1 matching 7 bases. The CDR3 is 15 residues long. Germline CDR1 MNHEY, CDR2 SVGAGI. V shed 2 bases and J 1 base; nucleotides not matched to a gene: 3. CDR3 sequence (DNA): TGTGCCAGCAGTTACCCTGGACAGGGCACAGATACGCAGTATTTT. Protein: CASSYPGQGTDTQYF.

Notes on this clone: The sample holds other DNA sequences that translate to the same CDR3. V and J are TRBV18 and TRBJ2-5; 8 bases match TRBD1. CDR3 length: 13 amino acids. V dropped 3 bases and J dropped 5; count of bases not matched to a gene: 2. CDR1 and CDR2 (germline): KGHSH, LQKENI. The chain's CDR3 is CASSPGQGETQYF. The CDR3 bases are TGTGCCAGCTCACCCGGACAGGGCGAGACCCAGTACTTC.

The chain uses TRBV7-2 and TRBJ1-1; D is perhaps TRBD1 (6 bases). CDR3 length: 13 amino acids. Per the germline V gene, CDR1 is SGHTA and CDR2 is FQGNSA. V lost 5 bases and J lost 6, with 13 bases in between. CDR3 region: CASSIQGRAEAFF. The CDR3 DNA follows: TGTGCCAGCAGCATACAGGGTAGGGCTGAAGCTTTCTTT.

This chain connects TRBV19 to TRBJ1-3; tentative D call: TRBD1 (5 bases). CDR1 LNHDA and CDR2 SQIVND come from the germline V gene (reference sequence). The CDR3 covers 13 residues. Trimming removed 9 bases from V and 2 bases from J, with 11 bases in between. The CDR3 bases are TGTGCCAGCGCCCGGGGGGCTGGAAACACCATATATTTT. It specifies CASARGAGNTIYF.

This sequence joins TRBV7-9 and TRBJ2-7, with 8 bases fitting TRBD2. The length of the CDR3 is 13 residues. Germline CDR1 is SEHNR and CDR2 is FQNEAQ (reference sequence). With 3 bases clipped from V and 7 bases from J, the junction kept 5 bases outside the gene matches. The CDR3 protein is CASSFGLASEQYF. Here the CDR3 DNA reads TGTGCCAGCAGCTTCGGACTAGCTAGTGAGCAGTACTTC.

The genes are TRBV6-5 and TRBJ1-4; 7 nucleotides align to TRBD1. Germline CDR1 reads MNHEY; CDR2 reads SVGAGI. The CDR3 loop spans 15 amino acids. V was pared by 0 bases and J by 8 bases, with 6 bases of the junction left unmatched. DNA for the CDR3: TGTGCCAGCAGTTACTCAGGGGGCGCAGGGGAAAAACTGTTTTTT. It codes for CASSYSGGAGEKLFF.

The chain carries TRBV11-1 and TRBJ1-5; 11 nucleotides line up with TRBD1. The germline V gene encodes CDR1 SGHAT and CDR2 FQDESV (reference sequence). The CDR3 runs to 16 residues. Trimming cost V 0 bases and J 6 bases; bases outside gene matches: 4. CDR3 in amino acids: CASSLAKGQGGQPQHF. As DNA, the CDR3 is TGTGCCAGCAGCTTAGCCAAGGGACAGGGGGGTCAGCCCCAGCATTTT.